This TCR beta chain was documented in a study of T cells after yellow fever vaccination. V lost 6 bases and J lost 0, with 15 bases in between. Germline CDR1 reads MDHEN; CDR2 reads SYDVKM. The CDR3 consists of 16 residues. About this clonotype itself: Antigen: not known.

The 5'RACE template-switching step produced TCR cDNA and added a universal primer site and UMIs. TCRdb ran MiXCR on the 5' RACE reads and lists one entry per CDR3 protein. The sample has 500,000 to 650,000 distinct CDR3 sequences, 10% to 15% seen once. Overall study results and limits: Of the clonotypes, a small share occurred in both CD4 and CD8 compartments.

The receptor was derived from a young man who received the YFV17D yellow fever vaccine. Source: PBMCs, taken on the day of the yellow fever booster vaccination. The J gene is TRBJ1-3, the V gene TRBV28; the D gene is possibly TRBD1 (5 bases). CDR3 nucleotides: TGTGCCAGCAGACGGAGACAGACGAGCTCTGGAAACACCATATATTTT. Protein: CASRRRQTSSGNTIYF.